What follows are 18 T cell receptor beta chains derived from one specimen sequenced in a study of cytomegalovirus exposure and HLA in healthy donors (dated by TCRdb to the late 2010s). Library preparation employed the immunoSEQ multiplex PCR assay. For the multiplex PCR, a mixture combining 60 forward primers for TCR Vbeta segments and 13 reverse primers for TCR Jbeta segments was used. TCRdb took this table from immuneACCESS and kept in-frame rearrangements with V and J called. Such tables lack part of the clones; where checked against another copy, unresolved V genes explain under half of the gap, and the rest is unexplained. The sample yields fewer than 350,000 clones; 85% to 90% were counted once. The ten biggest clones cover less than 2.5% of the sample. The sequenced sample consisted of PBMCs. The receptor source for this set is a woman aged 18-29 years in good health and CMV-seronegative.

J is TRBJ2-2 and V is TRBV29-1, with 7 bases lining up with TRBD1. This CDR3 is built from 15 residues. J gave up 3 bases and V 1 base, and 5 bases lay outside the gene matches. Germline V gene sequence: CDR1 SQVTM, CDR2 ANQGSEA. CDR3 sequence: CSVEGRGLDTGELFF. CDR3 coding DNA: TGCAGCGTTGAAGGCAGGGGGTTGGACACCGGGGAGCTGTTTTTT.

This clone was seen once. The gene calls are TRBV5-8 and TRBJ1-1, with D possibly being TRBD1 (5 bases). The V gene lost 4 bases and the J gene lost 5 bases, with 9 bases spanning the gap. Germline CDR1 is SGHTS and CDR2 is YDEGEE. This CDR3 has 12 residues. CDR3 in amino acids: CASSNRRTEAFF. CDR3 DNA: TGTGCCAGCAGCAACAGGCGAACTGAAGCTTTCTTT.

This chain links TRBV5-3 with TRBJ1-1; D gene ambiguous. TRBV5-3 is filed as an ORF, its function uncertain. The CDR3 runs 13 residues. The ends were cut back, 8 bases at V and 1 base at J, with 12 bases in the middle. DNA of the CDR3: TGTGCCAGGGGTTGTCGGGGGAACACTGAAGCTTTCTTT. This sequence encodes CARGCRGNTEAFF.

The chain is built from TRBV27 and TRBJ1-1; D is unresolved. The CDR3 has 14 amino acids. Trimming pared 3 bases from V and 0 bases from J, leaving 8 bases between. CDR1 and CDR2 from the germline V gene are MNHEY and SMNVEV (reference sequence). The CDR3 nucleotides read TGTGCCAGCAGTTTTTCCCCATTGAACACTGAAGCTTTCTTT. Translation gives CASSFSPLNTEAFF.

This chain uses TRBV6-1 with TRBJ2-3; a possible D gene is TRBD2 (5 bases). This CDR3 contains 15 residues. Trimming took 2 bases from V and 2 from J, leaving 11 bases between them. Per germline, CDR1 MNHNS and CDR2 SASEGT. CDR3 loop: CASSELAAYTDTQYF. The CDR3 bases are TGTGCCAGCAGTGAACTAGCCGCATACACAGATACGCAGTATTTT.

The CDR3 protein is CASSFRGALPEAFF. CDR3 in DNA: TGTGCCAGCAGTTTTCGGGGGGCGCTTCCTGAAGCTTTCTTT. This chain links TRBV27 with TRBJ1-1; tentative D call: TRBD1 (6 bases). The ends were cut back, 3 bases at V and 6 bases at J, with 14 bases in the middle. The CDR3 has 14 amino acids. CDR1 is MNHEY, CDR2 SMNVEV, per germline (reference sequence).

The chain carries TRBV18 and TRBJ2-7; TRBD2 is a possible D gene (5 bases). Trimming cost V 3 bases and J 6 bases, with 12 bases left between them. CDR1 and CDR2 (germline): KGHSH, LQKENI. The CDR3 loop spans 13 amino acids. In nucleotides, the CDR3 is TGTGCCAGCTCACCCGTCGGTGGAGGCGAGCAGTACTTC. It specifies CASSPVGGGEQYF.

This chain connects TRBV27 to TRBJ2-3; 9 bases map to TRBD2. The CDR3 extends over 14 amino acids. V gave up 7 bases and J gave up 0 bases; unmatched junction bases: 2. CDR1 MNHEY and CDR2 SMNVEV come from the germline V gene (reference sequence). CDR3 sequence: CASTLAGSTDTQYF. The DNA of the CDR3 is TGTGCCAGCACCCTAGCGGGGAGCACAGATACGCAGTATTTT.

The chain uses TRBV18 and TRBJ2-1, with 7 bases matching TRBD2. Germline loops: CDR1 KGHSH, CDR2 LQKENI. The CDR3 has 15 residues. V lost 1 base and J lost 3; bases outside the gene matches: 3. CDR3 sequence: CASSPRGGGYNEQFF. The CDR3 DNA follows: TGTGCCAGCTCACCACGGGGGGGAGGCTACAATGAGCAGTTCTTC.

V gene TRBV7-9 combines with J gene TRBJ1-2; D might be TRBD1 (6 bases). This CDR3 has 14 residues. Trimming stripped 5 bases from V and 7 bases from J, with 17 bases between. In germline, CDR1 is SEHNR, CDR2 FQNEAQ (reference sequence). The CDR3: CASSLYNRESGYTF. CDR3 in DNA: TGTGCCAGCAGCCTCTACAACAGGGAGAGTGGCTACACCTTC.

In nucleotides, the CDR3 is TGTGCCAGCAGATCCGCGGGTGCAACTAATGAAAAACTGTTTTTT. Residues: CASRSAGATNEKLFF. The rearrangement uses TRBV7-9 and TRBJ1-4, with D hard to call. The V end was cut by 6 bases, the J end by 0 bases, with 11 bases between. The CDR3 runs 15 residues. Looked up from germline, CDR1 is SEHNR and CDR2 is FQNEAQ (reference sequence).

This clone has only one observation. The rearrangement uses TRBV2 and TRBJ2-3; TRBD2 is a possible D gene (6 bases). This CDR3 is 14 amino acids long. The germline gives CDR1 SNHLY, CDR2 FYNNEI. V lost 1 base to trimming and J lost 2 bases, with 7 bases between them. The CDR3 loop reads CASSEGTNTDTQYF. The DNA of the CDR3 is TGTGCCAGCAGTGAAGGGACTAACACAGATACGCAGTATTTT.

The chain uses TRBV7-9 and TRBJ2-4; D remains unclear. The CDR3 runs 13 residues. Germline V lookup: CDR1 SEHNR, CDR2 FQNEAQ (reference sequence). V was pared by 1 base and J by 5 bases, with 6 bases between. The CDR3 bases are TGTGCCAGCAGCTTAGTTACAGAAAACATTCAGTACTTC. Its translation: CASSLVTENIQYF.

This sequence joins TRBV5-1 and TRBJ1-1; D gene ambiguous. The V end lost 8 bases, the J end lost 1 base, and 12 bases lay between the germline ends. Germline lookup yields CDR1 SGHRS and CDR2 YFSETQ. The length of the CDR3 is 13 residues. This CDR3 reads CASRPTGNTEAFF. The DNA of the CDR3 is TGCGCCAGTCGGCCTACGGGGAACACTGAAGCTTTCTTT.

This clone was observed once. The same CDR3 arises from other DNA sequences in this sample as well. The gene calls are TRBV6-5 and TRBJ2-7, with D tentatively TRBD2 (7 bases). Trimming pared 7 bases from V and 4 bases from J, leaving 20 bases between. The CDR3 contains 15 residues. CDR1 is MNHEY, CDR2 SVGAGI, per germline. The CDR3 DNA sequence: TGTGCCAGCACCTCCGGGAGAGGGGGAGGGTACGAGCAGTACTTC. It is translated as CASTSGRGGGYEQYF.

J is TRBJ1-2 and V is TRBV29-1; tentatively, D is TRBD1 (6 bases). The ends were cut back, 6 bases at V and 9 bases at J, with 11 bases in the middle. CDR3 length equals 10 residues. CDR1 and CDR2 (germline): SQVTM, ANQGSEA. CDR3 residues: CSVGHPSYTF. CDR3 in DNA: TGCAGCGTGGGACACCCCAGCTACACCTTC.

V gene TRBV9 combines with J gene TRBJ1-1; TRBD1 aligns across 12 bases. Germline CDR1 reads SGDLS; CDR2 reads YYNGEE. The V and J ends lost 0 bases and 8 bases, in that order; junction bases with no gene match: 2. The CDR3 has 14 residues. This chain's CDR3 is CASSVEGTGGEAFF. CDR3 in DNA: TGTGCCAGCAGCGTAGAGGGGACAGGGGGCGAAGCTTTCTTT.

On this clone itself: A junction end diverges from the germline sequence, so it may reflect a read error. The chain carries TRBV27 and TRBJ2-7, with TRBD2 as a possible D gene (7 bases). The germline CDR1 and CDR2 sequences are MNHEY and SMNVEV (reference sequence). The CDR3 loop spans 20 amino acids. The CDR3 nucleotides read TGTGCCAGCAGGTTATCCGGGGGGCTTAGGGTAGTGGGGACCTACTACGAGCAGTACTTC. Encoded protein: CASRLSGGLRVVGTYYEQYF.